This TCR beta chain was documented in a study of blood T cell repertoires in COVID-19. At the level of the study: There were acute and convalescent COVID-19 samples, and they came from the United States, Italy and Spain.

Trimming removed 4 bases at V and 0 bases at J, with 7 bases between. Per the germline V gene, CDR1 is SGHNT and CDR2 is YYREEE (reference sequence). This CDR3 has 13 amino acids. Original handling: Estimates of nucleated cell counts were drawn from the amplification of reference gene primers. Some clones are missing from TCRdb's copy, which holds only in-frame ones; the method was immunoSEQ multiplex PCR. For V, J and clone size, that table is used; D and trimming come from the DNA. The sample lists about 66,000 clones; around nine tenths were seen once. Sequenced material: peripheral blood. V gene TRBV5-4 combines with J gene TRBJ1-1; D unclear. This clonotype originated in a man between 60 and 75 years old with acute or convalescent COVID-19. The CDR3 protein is CASSAHLNTEAFF. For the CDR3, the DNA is TGTGCCAGCAGCGCACATCTGAACACTGAAGCTTTCTTT.